These 26 T cell receptor beta chains originate from one sample sequenced in a study of graft-versus-host responses after intestinal transplantation. The method was immunoSEQ multiplex PCR; TCRdb's version includes in-frame clones alone and lacks a portion of them. The sample carries tens of thousands of clones, roughly 92% recorded once. No antigens are known for them. The material sequenced was unstimulated CD4+ T cells sorted from spleen or lymph node cells, taken before intestinal transplant. The origin of the receptors is a human donor who received an intestinal transplant.

This clone was seen once. The J gene is TRBJ2-7, the V gene TRBV11-2; 8 positions agree with TRBD1. V lost 5 bases and J lost 3; bases outside the gene matches: 9. Germline CDR1 reads SGHAT; CDR2 reads FQNNGV. CDR3 length equals 15 residues. The chain's CDR3 is CASSHRGTGIYEQYF. CDR3 sequence (DNA): TGTGCCAGCAGCCACAGGGGGACAGGAATCTACGAGCAGTACTTC.

The chain has TRBV18 and TRBJ2-5; 10 bases align to TRBD2. The end of the DNA aligns better with TRBJ2-7, so the J call may be wrong. Germline V gene lookup returns CDR1 KGHSH and CDR2 LQKENI. The CDR3 is made up of 16 amino acids. The DNA for the CDR3 is TGTGCCAGCTCACCTTGGGCCCCTAGCGGGAGTCACGAGCAGTACTTC. Translation gives CASSPWAPSGSHEQYF.

This chain links TRBV5-1 with TRBJ2-7; TRBD1 or TRBD2 may be the D gene (6 bases each). V was clipped by 0 bases and J by 5 bases, with 21 bases between them. The germline V gene encodes CDR1 SGHRS and CDR2 YFSETQ. This CDR3 has 17 amino acids. The CDR3 region is CASSLGQDGTGEDEQYF. The CDR3 DNA reads TGCGCCAGCAGCTTGGGACAGGACGGGACGGGAGAGGACGAGCAGTACTTC.

The chain's CDR3 is CSVEVPAQATYEQYF. The CDR3 DNA sequence: TGCAGCGTTGAAGTGCCGGCCCAGGCAACCTACGAGCAGTACTTC. The gene calls are TRBV29-1 and TRBJ2-5; D is unclear. The J call could be wrong; TRBJ2-7 is a better fit for the DNA end. The CDR3 totals 15 residues. Germline-derived CDR1 and CDR2 are SQVTM and ANQGSEA.

In its sample, this clone was seen a few times. Here the CDR3 reads CASRGPRANTEAFF. The CDR3 region has the DNA TGTGCCAGCAGGGGCCCGAGAGCGAACACTGAAGCTTTCTTT. The chain carries TRBV6-1 and TRBJ1-1; no clear D. The V gene's germline CDR1 is MNHNS and CDR2 SASEGT. The V gene lost 6 bases and the J gene lost 1 base, with 12 bases spanning the gap. CDR3 length: 14 residues.

V usage is TRBV6-5 and J usage is TRBJ1-2; maybe TRBD1 (6 bases). V was cut by 7 bases and J by 4 bases, with 16 bases left in between. The germline V gene encodes CDR1 MNHEY and CDR2 SVGAGI. The CDR3 spans 14 residues. Here the CDR3 reads CASTPQGDGYGYTF. CDR3 in DNA: TGTGCCAGCACCCCACAGGGAGACGGCTATGGCTACACCTTC.

The chain uses TRBV11-2 and TRBJ1-2, with D unresolved. Germline V gene sequence: CDR1 SGHAT, CDR2 FQNNGV. Between the trimmed V and J ends, which lost 1 base and 2 bases, there was a span of 8 bases. CDR3 length equals 14 residues. The CDR3 here is CASSLGGGNYGYTF. The CDR3 DNA reads TGTGCCAGCAGCTTAGGAGGCGGGAACTATGGCTACACCTTC.

V and J are TRBV27 and TRBJ1-1, with TRBD1 identical over 7 bases. Looked up from germline, CDR1 is MNHEY and CDR2 is SMNVEV (reference sequence). The CDR3 consists of 15 residues. With 4 bases clipped from V and 4 bases from J, the junction kept 9 bases outside the gene matches. This CDR3 reads CASSSPTGTGTEAFF. The CDR3 DNA follows: TGTGCCAGCAGTTCCCCGACAGGGACTGGCACTGAAGCTTTCTTT.

V and J are TRBV5-1 and TRBJ1-5; D not certain. This CDR3 has 11 residues. Germline CDR1 is SGHRS and CDR2 is YFSETQ. CDR3 sequence reads: CAPLHGQPQHF. For the CDR3, the DNA is TGCGCACCCCTCCATGGGCAGCCCCAGCATTTT.

The V gene is TRBV7-9, the J gene TRBJ2-1; 9 bases fit TRBD2. Germline V CDR1 and CDR2: SEHNR, FQNEAQ (reference sequence). V lost 7 bases to trimming and J lost 3 bases; unmatched junction nucleotides: 4. The CDR3 consists of 14 residues. The CDR3 loop reads CASTGSGSYNEQFF. In nucleotides, the CDR3 is TGTGCCAGCACCGGTAGCGGGAGCTACAATGAGCAGTTCTTC.

This clone has only one observation. The chain employs TRBV5-1 and TRBJ1-6; maybe TRBD1 (6 bases). Between the trimmed V and J ends, which lost 2 bases and 0 bases, there was a span of 9 bases. Germline-derived CDR1 and CDR2 are SGHRS and YFSETQ. This CDR3 comprises 16 residues. The CDR3 coding sequence is TGCGCCAGCAGCTTAACAGGGAGCTCCTATAATTCACCCCTCCACTTT. Translating gives CASSLTGSSYNSPLHF.

This clone was seen a few times. This is likely a read error, given that the CDR3 carries no conserved phenylalanine or tryptophan at its end. The limits of the CDR3 on the DNA are not certain, so only TCRdb's listed CDR3 is given. This chain connects TRBV6-5 to TRBJ1-1. The CDR3 contains 8 residues when both ends are counted. Germline V lookup: CDR1 MNHEY, CDR2 SVGAGI. CDR3 loop: CASSPTGV.

The chain carries TRBV7-9 and TRBJ2-2; 9 bases are a match to TRBD2. The CDR3 contains 15 residues. Germline lookup yields CDR1 SEHNR and CDR2 FQNEAQ (reference sequence). Trimming at V came to 1 base and at J to 5 bases, leaving 2 bases not matched to a gene. The CDR3, as DNA: TGTGCCAGCAGCTTAGGAGCGGGAGGAACCGGGGAGCTGTTTTTT. Its translation is CASSLGAGGTGELFF.

This chain connects TRBV5-1 to TRBJ1-1; D not certain. The CDR3 contains 13 residues. V lost 2 bases and J lost 2, with 7 bases in between. CDR1 and CDR2 (germline): SGHRS, YFSETQ. The DNA of the CDR3 is TGCGCCAGCAGCTTTGGAGAAAACACTGAAGCTTTCTTT. As protein: CASSFGENTEAFF.

Regarding this clone: The junction and the germline gene differ at one end; a read error may be behind it. Other DNA sequences in this specimen translate into the identical CDR3. This chain links TRBV29-1 with TRBJ2-3, with 8 bases identical to TRBD2. CDR1 and CDR2 (germline): SQVTM, ANQGSEA. This CDR3 contains 14 residues. The CDR3 loop reads CSASGTRFTDTQYF. The CDR3 bases are TGTAGCGCTTCCGGGACTAGGTTCACAGATACGCAGTATTTT.

The chain employs TRBV7-9 and TRBJ2-2; no clear D gene. The CDR3 is 13 amino acids. The germline V and J ends were trimmed by 1 base and 6 bases, with 6 bases remaining between them. CDR1 SEHNR and CDR2 FQNEAQ come from the germline V gene (reference sequence). The CDR3 sequence is CASSLVAAGELFF. For the CDR3, the DNA is TGTGCCAGCAGCTTAGTCGCCGCCGGGGAGCTGTTTTTT.

This clone has just one count. This chain joins TRBV6-5 and TRBJ1-1; 7 bases are shared with TRBD1. CDR3 size: 15 residues. Per the germline V gene, CDR1 is MNHEY and CDR2 is SVGAGI. Trimming at V came to 6 bases and at J to 1 base, leaving 8 bases not matched to a gene. The CDR3 loop is CASSRQDRENTEAFF. The CDR3 DNA sequence: TGTGCCAGCAGCCGACAAGACAGGGAGAACACTGAAGCTTTCTTT.

The chain combines TRBV21-1 with TRBJ1-5. TRBV21-1 is a pseudogene locus. CDR3 length: 17 amino acids. In nucleotides, the CDR3 is TGTGCCAGCAGCAAAGCGGGCCCTAGTTATAGCAATCAGCCCCAGCATTTT. It yields the protein CASSKAGPSYSNQPQHF.

The CDR3 DNA reads as TGTGCCAGCAGCTTAGAGGCTAGGGGAGATTTCTACGAGCAGTACTTC. Translated: CASSLEARGDFYEQYF. The V call is TRBV11-2, the J call TRBJ2-7; TRBD1 or TRBD2 may be the D gene (5 bases each). Deletions cut 0 bases from V and 3 bases from J, with 15 bases between. The germline CDR1 and CDR2 sequences are SGHAT and FQNNGV. The CDR3 is 16 residues long.

The rearrangement links TRBV6-5 to TRBJ1-3; TRBD1 might be the D (5 bases). Trimming stripped 2 bases from V and 2 bases from J, with 10 bases between. The CDR3 contains 15 residues. Germline CDR1 MNHEY, CDR2 SVGAGI. The CDR3 region is CASSYRGNAGNTIYF. The DNA of the CDR3 is TGTGCCAGCAGTTACCGGGGGAACGCTGGAAACACCATATATTTT.

V gene TRBV15 combines with J gene TRBJ2-7; D call uncertain. Germline CDR1 is LNHNV and CDR2 is YYDKDF (reference sequence). The CDR3 is 14 residues long. V lost 5 bases to trimming and J lost 6 bases, with 17 bases between them. This chain's CDR3 is CATSAGDALLEQYF. As DNA, the CDR3 is TGTGCCACCAGCGCCGGTGACGCCCTACTCGAGCAGTACTTC.

The chain carries TRBV14 and TRBJ2-7; TRBD2 matches 7 bases. CDR3 size: 15 residues. The V segment lost 3 bases and the J segment 3 bases; nucleotides outside the gene matches: 8. Germline V CDR1 and CDR2: SGHDN, FVKESK. The CDR3 DNA reads as TGTGCCAGCAGCCATTGGCAGGGAGGGCGCTACGAGCAGTACTTC. Its protein product is CASSHWQGGRYEQYF. The whole variable domain, remainder taken from reference TRBV14 and TRBJ2-7, is EAGVTQFPSHSVIEKGQTVTLRCDPISGHDNLYWYRRVMGKEIKFLLHFVKESKQDESGMPNNRFLAERTGGTYSTLKVQPAELEDSGVYFCASSHWQGGRYEQYFGPGTRLTVT.

The chain carries TRBV29-1 and TRBJ1-2; D gene ambiguous. V lost 7 bases to trimming and J lost 3 bases, with 12 bases between them. Germline CDR1 is SQVTM and CDR2 is ANQGSEA. The CDR3 spans 12 residues. CDR3 nucleotide sequence: TGCAGCGCCGGGCCGGATTACTATGGCTACACCTTC. Translated: CSAGPDYYGYTF.

The chain links TRBV5-1 to TRBJ2-7; the D call may be TRBD1 or TRBD2 (5 bases each). The V gene lost 0 bases and the J gene lost 4 bases, with 8 bases spanning the gap. The CDR3 is 13 amino acids. The V gene's germline CDR1 is SGHRS and CDR2 YFSETQ. The CDR3: CASSLVGGYEQYF. CDR3 nucleotide sequence: TGCGCCAGCAGCTTGGTTGGGGGATACGAGCAGTACTTC.

The rearrangement joins TRBV9 to TRBJ1-2, with unresolved D. CDR3 length: 16 residues. Germline V gene data show CDR1 as SGDLS and CDR2 as YYNGEE. Trimming left V 3 bases short and J 4 bases short, with 19 bases between. CDR3 loop: CASSASPGWVLYGYTF. CDR3 in DNA: TGTGCCAGCAGCGCGTCGCCAGGTTGGGTTCTCTATGGCTACACCTTC. The full variable domain, its missing parts supplied by reference TRBV9 and TRBJ1-2, is DSGVTQTPKHLITATGQRVTLRCSPRSGDLSVYWYQQSLDQGLQFLIQYYNGEERAKGNILERFSAQQFPDLHSELNLSSLELGDSALYFCASSASPGWVLYGYTFGSGTRLTVV.

This chain connects TRBV6-1 to TRBJ2-1, with 7 bases that match TRBD1. This CDR3 has 16 residues. From germline, CDR1 is MNHNS and CDR2 SASEGT. Germline trimming cut 2 bases from V and 0 bases from J; bases unmatched to any gene: 4. The CDR3 loop is CASSEQGVDSYNEQFF. In DNA form, the CDR3 reads TGTGCCAGCAGTGAACAGGGGGTCGACTCCTACAATGAGCAGTTCTTC.